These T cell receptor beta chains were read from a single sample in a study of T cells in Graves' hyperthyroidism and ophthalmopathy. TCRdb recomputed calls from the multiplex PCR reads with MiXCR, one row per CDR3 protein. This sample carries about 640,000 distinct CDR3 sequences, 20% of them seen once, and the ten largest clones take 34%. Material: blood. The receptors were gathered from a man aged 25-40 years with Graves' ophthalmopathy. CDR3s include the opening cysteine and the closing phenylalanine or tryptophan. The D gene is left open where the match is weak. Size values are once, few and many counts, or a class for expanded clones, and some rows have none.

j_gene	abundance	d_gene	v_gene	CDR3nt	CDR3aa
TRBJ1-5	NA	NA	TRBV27	TGTGCCAGCAGCGGGGGAGATAGCAATCAGCCCCAGCATTTT	CASSGGDSNQPQHF
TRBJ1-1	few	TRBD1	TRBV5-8	TGTGCCAGCAGCTTAGGTCAGGGGGCTTTTACTGAAGCTTTCTTT	CASSLGQGAFTEAFF
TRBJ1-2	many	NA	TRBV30	TGTGCCTGGAGGGCGGACGGCTACACCTTC	CAWRADGYTF
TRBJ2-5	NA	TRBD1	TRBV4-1	TGCGCCAGCAGCCCCGGGGACAGTCAAGAGACCCAGTACTTC	CASSPGDSQETQYF
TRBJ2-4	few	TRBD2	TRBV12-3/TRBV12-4	TGTGCCAGCAGTTTAGCGGTGGGACTAGCGGGTATGGTAGCCAAAAACATTCAGTACTTC	CASSLAVGLAGMVAKNIQYF
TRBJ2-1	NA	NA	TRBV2	TGTGCCAGCAGGGACCCGGCTAGCAGTTCAGTATCCGACAATGAGCAGTTCTTC	CASRDPASSSVSDNEQFF
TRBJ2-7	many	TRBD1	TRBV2	TGTGCCAGCAGTTTTACCGGGACAGGGTCCTACGAGCAGTACTTC	CASSFTGTGSYEQYF
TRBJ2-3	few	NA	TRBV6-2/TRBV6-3	TGTGCCAGCAGTTACATCGGCGGGAGCACAGATACGCAGTATTTT	CASSYIGGSTDTQYF
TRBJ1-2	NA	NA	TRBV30	TGTGCCTGGAGTGTAAGAGGCGTATATGGCTACACCTTC	CAWSVRGVYGYTF
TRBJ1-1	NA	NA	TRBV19	TGTGCCTGGAGTGTATCAGGTTTGGGGCCCGAAGCTTTCTTT	CAWSVSGLGPEAFF
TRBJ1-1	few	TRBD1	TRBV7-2	TGTGCCAGCAGCCCAAGACAGGGGGTGAGGGTGAACACTGAAGCTTTCTTT	CASSPRQGVRVNTEAFF
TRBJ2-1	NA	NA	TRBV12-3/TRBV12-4	TGTGCCAGCAGTTTAGAGCACGTTTATGAGCAGTTCTTC	CASSLEHVYEQFF
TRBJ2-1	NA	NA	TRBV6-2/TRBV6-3	TGTGCCAGCGGGGGTTCTCCACACCTCAGCTCCTACAATGAGCAGTTCTTC	CASGGSPHLSSYNEQFF
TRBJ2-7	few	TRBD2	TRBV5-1	TGCGCCAGCAGCTTGCGGGAGGACTCCTACGAGCAGTACTTC	CASSLREDSYEQYF
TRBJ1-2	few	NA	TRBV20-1	TGCAGTGCTCCCCACCAGGGGTTGTGGGATGGCTACACCTTC	CSAPHQGLWDGYTF
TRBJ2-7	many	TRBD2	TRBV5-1	TGCGCCAGCAGCTTCGTACTAGCGGGTAACTACGAGCAGTACTTC	CASSFVLAGNYEQYF